The 30 T cell receptor beta chains given below trace back to one sample, sequenced in a study of preoperative IRX-2 immunotherapy in early breast cancer. Treatment noted: preoperative locoregional IRX-2 cytokine immunotherapy. Here immunoSEQ multiplex PCR was the method, and the copy in TCRdb shows in-frame clones only, minus some. Of some 30,000 clones listed, around 86% were seen once; the top ten hold 2.5%. Material: lymph node tissue, obtained from a patient treated with IRX-2 immunotherapy. The receptors were gathered from a human donor with breast cancer.

This clone was counted a few times. This chain joins TRBV29-1 and TRBJ2-1; 7 nucleotides agree with TRBD1. This CDR3 has 14 residues. V shed 3 bases and J 7 bases; nucleotides not matched to a gene: 9. Germline V gene lookup returns CDR1 SQVTM and CDR2 ANQGSEA. CDR3 in amino acids: CSVDPGTVLNEQFF. DNA of the CDR3: TGCAGCGTTGACCCCGGGACAGTCCTAAATGAGCAGTTCTTC.

V gene TRBV28 combines with J gene TRBJ1-2; unclear D gene. CDR3 size: 14 residues. Trimming took off 3 bases at V and 4 bases at J, with 12 bases between the two ends. The germline CDR1 and CDR2 sequences are MDHEN and SYDVKM. CDR3 sequence reads: CASSFPSDVYGYTF. The CDR3 nucleotides read TGTGCCAGCAGTTTTCCCAGTGATGTCTATGGCTACACCTTC.

This rearrangement joins TRBV10-3 to TRBJ2-1; 9 nucleotides align to TRBD2. J lost 9 bases, V lost 2 bases, and 11 bases had no gene match. The CDR3 totals 16 residues. CDR1 and CDR2 (germline): ENHRY, SYGVKD. The CDR3 here is CAISEGGLAGEGEQFF. DNA for the CDR3: TGTGCCATCAGTGAGGGGGGACTAGCAGGGGAGGGTGAGCAGTTCTTC.

The gene calls are TRBV19 and TRBJ1-1; D is possibly TRBD1 (5 bases). The CDR3 extends over 15 amino acids. CDR1 and CDR2 from the germline V gene are LNHDA and SQIVND (reference sequence). With 1 base removed from V and 0 bases from J, the gap between germline ends came to 9 bases. The DNA of the CDR3 is TGTGCCAGTAGTATAGCGGGAGGGGTGAACACTGAAGCTTTCTTT. Amino acid sequence: CASSIAGGVNTEAFF.

The chain combines TRBV28 with TRBJ2-1; D is perhaps TRBD2 (6 bases). Deletions cut 4 bases from V and 6 bases from J, with 13 bases between. This CDR3 has 14 residues. Germline lookup yields CDR1 MDHEN and CDR2 SYDVKM. The DNA of the CDR3 is TGTGCCAGCAGTTCCCACGGGGGAGTCAATGAGCAGTTCTTC. Translation gives CASSSHGGVNEQFF.

This clone was observed once. The chain recombines TRBV6-8 with TRBJ2-3; 9 nucleotides agree with TRBD1. The CDR3 sequence is 16 residues long. Per the germline V gene, CDR1 is MNHGY and CDR2 is SAAAGT. The V gene end was trimmed by 10 bases and the J gene end by 1 base; junction bases not matched to a gene: 12. The DNA for the CDR3 is TGTGCCATCAGGGGAACAGGGGGCGGGGGCACAGATACGCAGTATTTT. Protein: CAIRGTGGGGTDTQYF.

A single count supports this clone. The genes are TRBV6-8 and TRBJ1-6; no definite D call. The V gene's germline CDR1 is MNHGY and CDR2 SAAAGT. Trimming shortened V by 4 bases and J by 10 bases, and 11 bases separated the two germline ends. The CDR3 sequence is 13 residues long. CDR3 protein: CASSFSRESPLHF. The CDR3 DNA reads TGTGCCAGCAGTTTTAGCCGGGAGTCACCCCTCCACTTT.

The J gene is TRBJ2-3, the V gene TRBV29-1; 8 nucleotides match TRBD1. Germline V gene sequence: CDR1 SQVTM, CDR2 ANQGSEA. The ends lost 3 bases at V and 6 bases at J; junction bases unmatched: 2. The CDR3 loop spans 12 amino acids. The CDR3 DNA reads as TGCAGCGTTGAGGGGGACAGGGATACGCAGTATTTT. This translates into CSVEGDRDTQYF.

The sample holds a few counts of this clone. The J gene is TRBJ2-3, the V gene TRBV11-3, with D perhaps TRBD2 (6 bases). This CDR3 has 16 amino acids. Trimming took 5 bases from V and 4 from J, leaving 19 bases between them. CDR1 and CDR2 from the germline V gene are SGHNT and YENEEA. The CDR3 bases are TGTGCCAGCAGCCCCGTGATGGGACTCCAGTCAGATACGCAGTATTTT. It specifies CASSPVMGLQSDTQYF.

The chain has TRBV28 and TRBJ2-3; D is tentatively TRBD1 or TRBD2 (5 bases each). V was pared by 6 bases and J by 6 bases, with 10 bases between. The CDR3 sequence is 12 residues long. Germline V gene sequence: CDR1 MDHEN, CDR2 SYDVKM. The CDR3 DNA reads as TGTGCCAGCAGACAGGACTGGGATACGCAGTATTTT. Translated: CASRQDWDTQYF.

The chain recombines TRBV6-8 with TRBJ2-7; 9 nucleotides line up with TRBD2. The germline gives CDR1 MNHGY, CDR2 SAAAGT. There are 16 residues in the CDR3. The ends lost 5 bases at V and 6 bases at J; junction bases unmatched: 14. CDR3 sequence reads: CASSTPMREGSGEQYF. CDR3 nucleotides: TGTGCCAGCAGTACCCCAATGCGGGAGGGCTCGGGCGAGCAGTACTTC.

The J gene is TRBJ2-7, the V gene TRBV19; D possibly corresponds to TRBD1 (5 bases). Germline V gives CDR1 LNHDA, CDR2 SQIVND (reference sequence). This CDR3 has 15 residues. Trimming cost V 1 base and J 2 bases, with 12 bases left between them. DNA for the CDR3: TGTGCCAGTAGTATAGCTACAGGAACTACCTACGAGCAGTACTTC. It codes for CASSIATGTTYEQYF.

The gene calls are TRBV15 and TRBJ2-3; D is perhaps TRBD1 (6 bases). Per germline, CDR1 LNHNV and CDR2 YYDKDF (reference sequence). V was cut by 0 bases and J by 5 bases, with 12 bases left in between. The CDR3 spans 15 residues. The CDR3 DNA reads TGTGCCACCAGCAGAGATCTACTCAGGGGAGATACGCAGTATTTT. The encoded protein is CATSRDLLRGDTQYF.

This rearrangement joins TRBV6-8 to TRBJ1-5; 9 bases line up with TRBD1. Germline values: CDR1 MNHGY, CDR2 SAAAGT. Unmatched junction bases numbered 11, after V lost 5 bases and J lost 0 bases. CDR3 length: 18 amino acids. The DNA for the CDR3 is TGTGCCAGCAGTCGCATCCGGGACAGGGTTTATAGCAATCAGCCCCAGCATTTT. Its translation is CASSRIRDRVYSNQPQHF.

The chain is built from TRBV15 and TRBJ1-1; TRBD1 matches at 7 bases. The CDR3 sequence is 16 residues long. Losses at the gene ends were 5 bases for V and 1 base for J; bases not matched to a gene: 10. Per germline, CDR1 LNHNV and CDR2 YYDKDF (reference sequence). DNA for the CDR3: TGTGCCACCAGCCGTCAGCCGGGACAGAAGAACACTGAAGCTTTCTTT. This gives the protein CATSRQPGQKNTEAFF.

Only a few counts were recorded for this clone. The chain joins TRBV19 to TRBJ1-3, with D hard to call. Germline CDR1 and CDR2: LNHDA and SQIVND (reference sequence). The CDR3 totals 16 residues. Trimming left V 7 bases short and J 0 bases short, with 16 bases between. CDR3 nucleotide sequence: TGTGCCAGTACCATGCGATTTGGGGACTCTGGAAACACCATATATTTT. Translated, it gives CASTMRFGDSGNTIYF.

The V gene is TRBV4-1, the J gene TRBJ1-2, with D unclear. The CDR3 is 14 amino acids. Germline CDR1 and CDR2: MGHRA and YSYEKL. The V and J ends lost 1 base and 3 bases respectively, with 9 bases between them. In DNA form, the CDR3 reads TGCGCCAGCAGCCAAGTGGACGGGGACTATGGCTACACCTTC. Translating gives CASSQVDGDYGYTF.

The chain is built from TRBV7-2 and TRBJ1-2, with 7 bases aligning to TRBD1. The CDR3 is made up of 15 amino acids. The germline gives CDR1 SGHTA, CDR2 FQGNSA. The J segment lost 0 bases and the V segment lost 4 bases, leaving 5 bases of the junction unmatched. The CDR3 DNA follows: TGTGCCAGCAGCTCGCATGACAGGGCTAACTATGGCTACACCTTC. It is translated as CASSSHDRANYGYTF.

The chain links TRBV19 to TRBJ1-1, with 9 positions matching TRBD1. The V and J ends lost 3 bases and 0 bases, in that order; junction bases with no gene match: 2. This CDR3 contains 15 residues. Germline lookup yields CDR1 LNHDA and CDR2 SQIVND (reference sequence). CDR3 nucleotides: TGTGCCAGTAGTATCGACAGGGGGTTGAACACTGAAGCTTTCTTT. Protein: CASSIDRGLNTEAFF.

The gene calls are TRBV29-1 and TRBJ1-1; 10 bases align to TRBD1. The CDR3 extends over 13 amino acids. V lost 6 bases, J lost 4 bases, and 5 bases stayed unmatched. CDR1 and CDR2 (germline): SQVTM, ANQGSEA. The DNA for the CDR3 is TGCAGCGTGGGGGGACAGGGGATCACTGAAGCTTTCTTT. Translation: CSVGGQGITEAFF.

The chain is built from TRBV28 and TRBJ1-2; D remains ambiguous. Germline values: CDR1 MDHEN, CDR2 SYDVKM. The CDR3 length is 13 residues. Trimming took 7 bases from V and 4 from J, leaving 13 bases between them. CDR3 bases: TGTGCCAGCACCCCGTGGCTGACCTATGGCTACACCTTC. This sequence encodes CASTPWLTYGYTF.

This chain connects TRBV28 to TRBJ1-1; a weak D match, TRBD1 (6 bases). Germline CDR1 MDHEN, CDR2 SYDVKM. Trimming stripped 6 bases from V and 11 bases from J, with 22 bases between. The CDR3 sequence is 14 residues long. The CDR3 spells CASSPPSIQGRAFF. The CDR3, as DNA: TGTGCCAGCAGCCCACCGAGTATCCAGGGGAGGGCTTTCTTT.

This sequence joins TRBV2 and TRBJ1-4, with D unclear. Trimming took 3 bases from V and 8 from J, leaving 13 bases between them. The CDR3 is 14 residues long. Germline CDR1 reads SNHLY; CDR2 reads FYNNEI. This CDR3 reads CASSEGVGREKLFF. Here the CDR3 DNA reads TGTGCCAGCAGTGAGGGCGTAGGGAGGGAAAAACTGTTTTTT.

This clone is a singleton in its sample. The V and J genes are TRBV12-5 and TRBJ2-3; perhaps TRBD2 as D (6 bases). Between the trimmed V and J ends, which lost 1 base and 4 bases, there was a span of 12 bases. Germline-derived CDR1 and CDR2 are LGHNT and FRNRAP. This CDR3 has 15 residues. CDR3 protein: CASGLAGGGSDTQYF. Written as DNA, the CDR3 is TGTGCTAGTGGTTTGGCCGGAGGAGGGTCAGATACGCAGTATTTT.

V usage is TRBV28 and J usage is TRBJ2-7, with D maybe TRBD1 (6 bases). The CDR3 contains 12 residues. The V end lost 11 bases, the J end lost 6 bases, and 17 bases lay between the germline ends. The germline CDR1 and CDR2 sequences are MDHEN and SYDVKM. The CDR3, as DNA: TGTGCCTGCTCAGGGGACCTTGGCGAGCAGTACTTC. This translates into CACSGDLGEQYF. Full variable domain (missing parts from reference TRBV28 and TRBJ2-7): DVKVTQSSRYLVKRTGEKVFLECVQDMDHENMFWYRQDPGLGLRLIYFSYDVKMKEKGDIPEGYSVSREKKERFSLILESASTNQTSMYLCACSGDLGEQYFGPGTRLTVT.

This chain uses TRBV12-2 with TRBJ2-7. TRBV12-2 is shown as a pseudogene. The CDR3 spans 15 residues. CDR3 sequence (DNA): TGTGCCAGTTCTGGATTGCGTGCCTATTCCTACGAGCAGTACTTC. Its protein is CASSGLRAYSYEQYF.

The chain carries TRBV30 and TRBJ2-1, with a possible D match to TRBD1 (8 bases). V was clipped by 4 bases and J by 10 bases, with 17 bases between them. Germline V gene sequence: CDR1 GTSNPN, CDR2 SVGIG (reference sequence). The CDR3 covers 13 residues. DNA for the CDR3: TGTGCCTGGAATCACAGGGGGGGTAAAGAGCAGTTCTTC. Protein: CAWNHRGGKEQFF.

V is TRBV5-1 and J is TRBJ1-1; no definite D call. Trimming removed 4 bases at V and 3 bases at J, with 13 bases between. The CDR3 runs 14 residues. The germline CDR1 and CDR2 sequences are SGHRS and YFSETQ. CDR3 region: CASSQEARDTEAFF. In DNA, the CDR3 is TGCGCCAGCAGCCAAGAAGCACGGGACACTGAAGCTTTCTTT.

This clone appeared a few times. V usage is TRBV6-8 and J usage is TRBJ2-3; D remains unclear. Trimming removed 8 bases at V and 2 bases at J, with 8 bases between. Germline-derived CDR1 and CDR2 are MNHGY and SAAAGT. The CDR3 is made up of 12 amino acids. CDR3 sequence (DNA): TGTGCCAGCCGACCGTCCACAGATACGCAGTATTTT. As protein: CASRPSTDTQYF.

The chain combines TRBV6-7 with TRBJ2-1; 7 bases fit TRBD2. TRBV6-7 is classed as an ORF, of uncertain function. After removal of 4 bases from V and 8 bases from J, the junction contained 11 bases not matched to a gene. The CDR3 is made up of 15 amino acids. Here the CDR3 reads CASSLYGGSFDEQFF. The DNA for the CDR3 is TGTGCCAGCAGTTTGTACGGCGGGAGTTTCGATGAGCAGTTCTTC.